The 7 T cell receptor beta chains listed next were all sequenced from one sample in a study of cytomegalovirus exposure and HLA in healthy donors (dated by TCRdb to about 2017). Libraries were constructed by the immunoSEQ multiplex PCR assay. For the multiplex PCR, a mixture combining 60 forward primers for TCR Vbeta segments and 13 reverse primers for TCR Jbeta segments was used. TCRdb took this table from immuneACCESS and kept in-frame rearrangements with V and J called. Such tables lack part of the clones; where checked against another copy, unresolved V genes explain under half of the gap, and the rest is unexplained. This sample lists some 150,000 clones; 80% were detected once. 4% to 5.5% of the sample is taken by the ten largest. Sequencing was performed on PBMCs. The source is a man aged 25-45 years in good health and CMV-seronegative.

The rearrangement uses TRBV7-3 and TRBJ2-2, with a possible D match to TRBD2 (5 bases). V lost 0 bases and J lost 3, with 8 bases in between. CDR1 SGHTA and CDR2 FQGTGA come from the germline V gene. This CDR3 has 15 residues. CDR3 sequence: CASSLTRDYTGELFF. The CDR3 coding sequence is TGTGCCAGCAGCTTAACGAGGGATTACACCGGGGAGCTGTTTTTT.

The chain uses TRBV25-1 and TRBJ1-2; the D gene is possibly TRBD1 (6 bases). V dropped 4 bases and J dropped 4 bases, with 16 bases sitting between them. This CDR3 spans 15 amino acids. The germline CDR1 and CDR2 sequences are MGHDK and SYGVNS. The CDR3 region has the DNA TGTGCCAGCAGTGGAGATAACAGGGCCTCCTATGGCTACACCTTC. Its translation: CASSGDNRASYGYTF.

V gene TRBV20-1 combines with J gene TRBJ1-2; the D is unclear. Germline values: CDR1 DFQATT, CDR2 SNEGSKA (reference sequence). The CDR3 sequence is 10 residues long. V gave up 6 bases and J gave up 10 bases, with 12 bases separating them. CDR3 residues: CSAGKWDYTF. The DNA of the CDR3 is TGCAGTGCCGGGAAATGGGACTACACCTTC.

This sequence joins TRBV10-3 and TRBJ2-6; D is possibly TRBD1 (7 bases). There are 17 residues in the CDR3. Germline CDR1 ENHRY, CDR2 SYGVKD. Trimming pared 8 bases from V and 3 bases from J, leaving 20 bases between. CDR3 nucleotide sequence: TGTGCCATCTCGAACAGGGGAGGAAACTATGGGGCCAACGTCCTGACTTTC. Translation: CAISNRGGNYGANVLTF.

The chain combines TRBV16 with TRBJ1-1; the match to TRBD1 covers 7 bases. The CDR3 is made up of 15 amino acids. Germline assignment: CDR1 KGHSY and CDR2 FQNENV. Losses at the gene ends were 5 bases for V and 1 base for J; bases not matched to a gene: 7. The CDR3 sequence is CASSEGGWGNTEAFF. The CDR3 DNA sequence: TGTGCCAGCAGCGAAGGGGGCTGGGGGAACACTGAAGCTTTCTTT.

The chain carries TRBV5-1 and TRBJ2-5; 9 bases are shared with TRBD2. The germline gives CDR1 SGHRS, CDR2 YFSETQ. The CDR3 is 14 residues long. V gave up 2 bases and J gave up 5 bases; unmatched junction bases: 4. CDR3 in DNA: TGCGCCAGCAGCTTATCCAGCGGGGGGGAGACCCAGTACTTC. Residues: CASSLSSGGETQYF.

This chain joins TRBV29-1 and TRBJ1-2; TRBD1 might be the D (5 bases). Deletions cut 7 bases from V and 8 bases from J, with 17 bases between. Germline V gene lookup returns CDR1 SQVTM and CDR2 ANQGSEA. The CDR3 totals 12 residues. The CDR3 reads CSAPTGGEGYTF. The CDR3 nucleotides are TGCAGCGCTCCGACCGGGGGGGAAGGCTACACCTTC.